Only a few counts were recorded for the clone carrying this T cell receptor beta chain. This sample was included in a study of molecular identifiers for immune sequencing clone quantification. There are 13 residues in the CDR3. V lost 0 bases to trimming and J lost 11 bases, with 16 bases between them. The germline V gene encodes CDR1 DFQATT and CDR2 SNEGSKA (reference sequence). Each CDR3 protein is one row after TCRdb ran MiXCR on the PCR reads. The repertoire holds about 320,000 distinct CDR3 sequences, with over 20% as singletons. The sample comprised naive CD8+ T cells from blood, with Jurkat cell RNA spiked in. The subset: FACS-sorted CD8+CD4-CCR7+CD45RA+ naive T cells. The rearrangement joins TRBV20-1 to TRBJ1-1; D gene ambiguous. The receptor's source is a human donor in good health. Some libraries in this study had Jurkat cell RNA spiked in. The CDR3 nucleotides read TGCAGTGCTAGAGATCGGGAGGTACGTTTTGCTTTCTTT. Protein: CSARDREVRFAFF.